This T cell receptor beta chain was documented in a study of spatial heterogeneity in lung cancer. Study conclusions and caveats: For tumor T cells, estimated coverage reached only about 7% (alpha) and about 12% (beta). It was found that expanded intratumoral alpha and beta TCR counts tracked tumor mutation counts.

TCRdb reprocessed the 5' RACE reads with MiXCR, giving one entry per CDR3 protein. The sample records about 20,000 distinct CDR3 sequences, more than 15% being singletons. Time point defined: sample taken at primary tumor resection. This clonotype was found many times. What it recognizes is unknown. Sequencing was performed on lung tumor tissue, taken at surgery. This TCR came from a female donor with early-stage non-small cell lung cancer.

In DNA, the CDR3 is TGTGCCAGCAGCCAGGACAGGGAGTACCAAGAGACCCAGTACTTC. Translation: CASSQDREYQETQYF. This chain links TRBV4-2 with TRBJ2-5, with TRBD1 matching 8 bases. CDR1 is LGHNA, CDR2 YNFKEQ, per germline. Trimming took 3 bases from V and 0 from J; bases not matched to a gene: 3. The CDR3 has 15 amino acids.